This T cell receptor beta chain was identified during a study of sequential checkpoint blockade in melanoma. The germline V gene encodes CDR1 MNHEY and CDR2 SMNVEV (reference sequence). The CDR3 length is 16 residues. V shed 5 bases and J 0 bases; nucleotides not matched to a gene: 9. Regarding treatment: randomized to nivolumab then ipilimumab (arm A) or the reverse (arm B). Produced via immunoSEQ multiplex PCR; TCRdb's table is partial and in-frame only. Among 15,000 to 20,000 clones listed, about 92% were seen once. The rearrangement joins TRBV27 to TRBJ2-7; TRBD2 matches at 8 bases. The specimen comprised CD8+ T cells sorted from blood (inferred from file names), sampled from a patient given nivolumab and ipilimumab in sequence. The receptor was derived from a human donor with melanoma. The CDR3 region is CASSPSVGGVSYEQYF. CDR3 sequence (DNA): TGTGCCAGCAGTCCAAGCGTCGGGGGGGTCTCCTACGAGCAGTACTTC.